The 23 T cell receptor beta chains in this list originate from one sample, sequenced in a study of T-cell memory formation after mild COVID-19. TCRdb re-derived calls from the 5' RACE reads in MiXCR, one entry per CDR3 protein. The sample lists 300,000 to 350,000 distinct CDR3 sequences; over 10% were seen once. Material: PBMCs or a T cell subset sorted from them (not recorded which). These receptors were collected from a man between 18 and 35 years old who had mild COVID-19 (a few samples of this study predate the infection). Cell type and time point are not known.

This clonotype has just a few counts. This sequence joins TRBV28 and TRBJ2-7, with D maybe TRBD1 (5 bases). The ends were cut back, 3 bases at V and 4 bases at J, with 16 bases in the middle. This CDR3 contains 15 residues. The germline gives CDR1 MDHEN, CDR2 SYDVKM. The CDR3 DNA reads as TGTGCCAGCAGTTTTGTGGGGCGACCCTATTACGAGCAGTACGTC. Translated, it gives CASSFVGRPYYEQYV.

This clonotype was detected many times. The J gene is TRBJ2-3, the V gene TRBV7-2, with a possible D match to TRBD2 (7 bases). Trimming stripped 7 bases from V and 2 bases from J, with 16 bases between. Germline V gene sequence: CDR1 SGHTA, CDR2 FQGNSA. The CDR3 has 15 amino acids. This CDR3 is CASNRGGGNTDTQYF. As DNA, the CDR3 is TGTGCCAGCAACCGAGGGGGGGGGAACACAGATACGCAGTATTTT.

This clonotype has more than one count but fewer than ten. The genes are TRBV5-1 and TRBJ2-2, with 7 bases identical to TRBD1. The length of the CDR3 is 15 residues. Germline lookup yields CDR1 SGHRS and CDR2 YFSETQ. V dropped 4 bases and J dropped 1; count of bases not matched to a gene: 4. The CDR3, as DNA: TGCGCCAGCAGCGCGACAGGGATGAACACCGGGGAGCTGTTTTTT. Amino acids: CASSATGMNTGELFF.

This clonotype was detected a few times. The genes are TRBV7-8 and TRBJ1-4; maybe TRBD1 (5 bases). There are 12 residues in the CDR3. Trimming removed 5 bases from V and 8 bases from J, with 9 bases in between. Per the germline V gene, CDR1 is SGHVS and CDR2 is FQNEAQ. CDR3 protein: CASSNRQEKLFF. CDR3 DNA: TGTGCCAGCAGCAACCGACAGGAAAAACTGTTTTTT.

CDR3 amino acids: CASSLARGGHYNEQFF. The CDR3 DNA reads TGTGCCAGCAGTTTAGCGCGGGGGGGGCACTACAATGAGCAGTTCTTC. The rearrangement links TRBV12-3 or TRBV12-4 to TRBJ2-1; TRBD2 agrees at 9 bases. The junction had 3 bases not matched to a gene; V was cut back by 0 bases and J by 3 bases. The CDR3 loop spans 16 amino acids.

The rearrangement joins TRBV2 to TRBJ2-5, with D hard to call. Germline V CDR1 and CDR2: SNHLY, FYNNEI. V gave up 7 bases and J gave up 0 bases, with 6 bases separating them. The CDR3 length is 12 residues. CDR3 sequence: CASTINQETQYF. CDR3 coding DNA: TGTGCCAGCACTATAAACCAAGAGACCCAGTACTTC.

The rearrangement uses TRBV24-1 and TRBJ2-7; unclear D gene. The V and J ends lost 0 bases and 9 bases respectively, with 8 bases between them. CDR3 length equals 12 residues. The germline gives CDR1 KGHDR, CDR2 SFDVKD. The CDR3 bases are TGTGCCACCAGTGATTTGCTCCTCCGGCAGTACTTC. Translation: CATSDLLLRQYF.

This clonotype was counted ten times or more. The CDR3 sequence: CASSVNPTVGVAQYF. The CDR3 nucleotides read TGTGCCAGCAGCGTAAACCCGACAGTCGGAGTTGCCCAGTACTTC. The chain links TRBV9 to TRBJ2-5; a possible D gene is TRBD1 (5 bases). CDR3 length: 15 amino acids. Trimming stripped 1 base from V and 9 bases from J, with 19 bases between. CDR1 is SGDLS and CDR2 is YYNGEE in the germline V gene.

This clonotype was counted between two and nine times. The J gene is TRBJ1-4, the V gene TRBV28, with D possibly matching TRBD1 (6 bases). The CDR3 is made up of 15 amino acids. Trimming stripped 3 bases from V and 4 bases from J, with 12 bases between. Germline values: CDR1 MDHEN, CDR2 SYDVKM. CDR3 DNA: TGTGCCAGCAGTTTCGGGGGGGCTCATAATGAAAAACTGTTTTTT. Its protein is CASSFGGAHNEKLFF.

This clonotype came up many times. This chain joins TRBV7-7 and TRBJ1-1; D unresolved. The CDR3 has 13 amino acids. Germline-derived CDR1 and CDR2 are SSHAT and FNYEAQ (reference sequence). V gave up 1 base and J gave up 0 bases, with 3 bases separating them. The CDR3 bases are TGTGCCAGCAGCTTAGACATGAACACTGAAGCTTTCTTT. It specifies CASSLDMNTEAFF.

This clonotype was seen only a few times. V usage is TRBV2 and J usage is TRBJ2-1; tentatively, D is TRBD2 (6 bases). Between the trimmed V and J ends, which lost 3 bases and 2 bases, there was a span of 17 bases. Germline loops: CDR1 SNHLY, CDR2 FYNNEI. The CDR3 covers 17 residues. DNA of the CDR3: TGTGCCAGCAGTGAGGAGGGACGGTGGGACCCCTACAATGAGCAGTTCTTC. Translated, it gives CASSEEGRWDPYNEQFF.

This clonotype turned up a few times. The V and J genes are TRBV27 and TRBJ1-6; D not certain. CDR1 MNHEY and CDR2 SMNVEV come from the germline V gene (reference sequence). The CDR3 has 14 amino acids. V was shortened by 4 bases and J by 8 bases, with 12 bases between the two germline ends. CDR3 sequence reads: CASSSPLLDSPLHF. The CDR3 nucleotides read TGTGCCAGCAGTTCCCCTTTACTCGATTCACCCCTCCACTTT.

This chain connects TRBV7-2 to TRBJ1-3, with D hard to call. Trimming took 6 bases from V and 3 from J, leaving 9 bases between them. Germline-derived CDR1 and CDR2 are SGHTA and FQGNSA. This CDR3 has 13 residues. The CDR3 spells CASSLPGGNTIYF. The CDR3 DNA reads TGTGCCAGCAGTCTGCCCGGTGGAAACACCATATATTTT.

The J gene is TRBJ1-2, the V gene TRBV6-5; D unresolved. Germline CDR1 reads MNHEY; CDR2 reads SVGAGI. The V end lost 6 bases, the J end lost 4 bases, and 27 bases lay between the germline ends. This CDR3 has 18 amino acids. The CDR3 loop is CASRERNEWEGIGYGYTF. CDR3 DNA: TGTGCCAGCAGGGAACGAAACGAGTGGGAGGGAATCGGCTATGGCTACACCTTC.

V and J are TRBV5-1 and TRBJ2-7; perhaps TRBD1 as D (6 bases). Germline loops: CDR1 SGHRS, CDR2 YFSETQ. The length of the CDR3 is 15 residues. V was trimmed by 5 bases and J by 3 bases, leaving 18 bases between them. Here the CDR3 reads CASRNNVGAGYEQYF. CDR3 DNA sequence: TGCGCCAGCAGGAACAACGTGGGGGCCGGCTACGAGCAGTACTTC.

This clonotype was counted only a few times. In DNA, the CDR3 is TGCAAAGGATCGGGGGGAGAGGGTGGCTACACCTTC. Translation gives CKGSGGEGGYTF. This chain links TRBV20-1 with TRBJ1-2, with D possibly TRBD1 on 5 matching bases. This CDR3 has 12 amino acids. Germline V gene sequence: CDR1 DFQATT, CDR2 SNEGSKA (reference sequence).

V and J are TRBV4-1 and TRBJ2-3; 9 bases align to TRBD2. Losses at the gene ends were 1 base for V and 6 bases for J; bases not matched to a gene: 8. The CDR3 totals 16 residues. Looked up from germline, CDR1 is MGHRA and CDR2 is YSYEKL. The chain's CDR3 is CASSQVPSGAADTQYF. DNA for the CDR3: TGCGCCAGCAGCCAAGTCCCTAGCGGGGCGGCGGATACGCAGTATTTT.

The V call is TRBV20-1, the J call TRBJ2-7; D remains unclear. The CDR3 totals 12 residues. V was trimmed by 0 bases and J by 6 bases, leaving 9 bases between them. The germline V gene encodes CDR1 DFQATT and CDR2 SNEGSKA (reference sequence). The CDR3 DNA follows: TGCAGTGCTAGAGATCTGGGGTCCGAGCAGTACGTC. Protein product: CSARDLGSEQYV.

This chain joins TRBV7-9 and TRBJ2-1; D gene ambiguous. V shed 1 base and J shed 7 bases, with 11 bases lying between them. Germline values: CDR1 SEHNR, CDR2 FQNEAQ (reference sequence). The CDR3 loop spans 14 amino acids. The CDR3 spells CASSLVHGGNEQFF. As DNA, the CDR3 is TGTGCCAGCAGCTTAGTTCATGGTGGGAATGAGCAGTTCTTC.

This clonotype occurred many times. This chain connects TRBV28 to TRBJ2-7; tentative D call: TRBD2 (5 bases). V dropped 5 bases and J dropped 3 bases, with 14 bases sitting between them. The CDR3 spans 14 residues. Looked up from germline, CDR1 is MDHEN and CDR2 is SYDVKM. The CDR3 loop reads CASSMAGRIYEQYV. CDR3 DNA sequence: TGTGCCAGCAGTATGGCGGGCAGGATCTACGAGCAGTACGTC.

A few counts support this clonotype. V and J are TRBV20-1 and TRBJ1-5, with 7 bases matching TRBD1. The germline V gene has CDR1 DFQATT and CDR2 SNEGSKA (reference sequence). J gave up 4 bases and V 1 base, and 7 bases lay outside the gene matches. This CDR3 has 15 amino acids. The CDR3 loop reads CSARGSAGGNQPQHF. The CDR3 nucleotides read TGCAGTGCTAGAGGGAGCGCAGGGGGGAATCAGCCCCAGCATTTT.

This clonotype appeared a few times. The chain employs TRBV7-9 and TRBJ1-2; no clear D. Germline-derived CDR1 and CDR2 are SEHNR and FQNEAQ (reference sequence). The CDR3 covers 17 residues. Between the trimmed V and J ends, which lost 3 bases and 5 bases, there was a span of 22 bases. CDR3 sequence: CASSLAAGRPSGYGYTF. The CDR3 DNA reads as TGTGCCAGCAGCTTGGCGGCGGGCAGGCCCTCTGGGTATGGCTACACCTTC.

This clonotype turned up a few times. The chain carries TRBV15 and TRBJ1-4, with a possible D match to TRBD1 (6 bases). Germline CDR1 LNHNV, CDR2 YYDKDF (reference sequence). This CDR3 is 15 amino acids long. The ends were cut back, 4 bases at V and 5 bases at J, with 14 bases in the middle. The CDR3 loop is CATSTYRAHNEKLFF. The CDR3 DNA is TGTGCCACCAGCACCTACAGGGCGCACAATGAAAAACTGTTTTTT. The variable domain in full, completed from reference TRBV15 and TRBJ1-4, reads DAMVIQNPRYQVTQFGKPVTLSCSQTLNHNVMYWYQQKSSQAPKLLFHYYDKDFNNEADTPDNFQSRRPNTSFCFLDIRSPGLGDTAMYLCATSTYRAHNEKLFFGSGTQLSVL.